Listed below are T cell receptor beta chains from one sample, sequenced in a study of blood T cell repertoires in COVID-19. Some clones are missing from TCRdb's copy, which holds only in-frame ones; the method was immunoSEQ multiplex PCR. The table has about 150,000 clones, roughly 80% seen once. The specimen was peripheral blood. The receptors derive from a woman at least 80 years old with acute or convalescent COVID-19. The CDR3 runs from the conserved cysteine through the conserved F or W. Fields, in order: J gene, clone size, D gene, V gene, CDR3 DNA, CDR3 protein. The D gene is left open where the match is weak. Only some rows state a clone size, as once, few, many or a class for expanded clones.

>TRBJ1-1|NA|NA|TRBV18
TGTGCCAGCTCACCATCCTCCGTGAACACTGAAGCTTTCTTT
CASSPSSVNTEAFF
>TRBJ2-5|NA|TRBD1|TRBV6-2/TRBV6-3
TGTGCCAGCAGTCTTATTCCCTTCTTGGACAGGGGAGAGACCCAGTACTTC
CASSLIPFLDRGETQYF
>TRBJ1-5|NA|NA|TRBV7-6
TGTGCCAGCAGCGCCCGGGGTCCAAATCAGCCCCAGCATTTT
CASSARGPNQPQHF
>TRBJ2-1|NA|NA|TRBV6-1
TGTGCCAGCAGTGAAGCGGGGGCCAGGTACAATGAGCAGTTCTTC
CASSEAGARYNEQFF
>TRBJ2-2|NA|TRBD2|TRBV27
TGTGCCAGCAGTTTAGTCCTTAGCGGGACCGGGGAGCTGTTTTTT
CASSLVLSGTGELFF
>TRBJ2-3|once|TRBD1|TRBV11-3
TGTGCCAGCAGCTTTGGGACAGTTAACCTCGGCGCAGATACGCAGTATTTT
CASSFGTVNLGADTQYF
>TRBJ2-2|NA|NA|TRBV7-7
TGTGCCAGCAGCTCGGGGACTGCATCTTCCGGGGAGCTGTTTTTT
CASSSGTASSGELFF
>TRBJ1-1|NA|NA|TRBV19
TGTGCCAGTGGATATAGGGAGGGAATGAACACTGAAGCTTTCTTT
CASGYREGMNTEAFF
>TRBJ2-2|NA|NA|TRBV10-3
TGTGCCATCAACCCGGACAGAAACACCGGGGAGCTGTTTTTT
CAINPDRNTGELFF
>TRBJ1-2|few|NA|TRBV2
TGTGCCAGCAGTCAGACAGCTAACTATGGCTACACCTTC
CASSQTANYGYTF
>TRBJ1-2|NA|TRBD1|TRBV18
TGTGCCAGCTCACCACCGGACAGGGCGGGCTATGGCTACACCTTC
CASSPPDRAGYGYTF
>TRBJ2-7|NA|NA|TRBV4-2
TGTGCCAGCAGCCAAGTCGGGTCCACTGACTACGAGCAGTACTTC
CASSQVGSTDYEQYF
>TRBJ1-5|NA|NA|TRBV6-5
TGTGCCAGCAGTTACTCGGGCCAAAAACCCCCGCCCCAGCATTTT
CASSYSGQKPPPQHF
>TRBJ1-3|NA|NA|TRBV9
TGTGCCAGCAGCCAAACAGGGACTGGAAACACCATATATTTT
CASSQTGTGNTIYF
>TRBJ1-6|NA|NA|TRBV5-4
TGTGCCAGCAGCCCGCAGACCTATAATTCACCCCTCCACTTT
CASSPQTYNSPLHF
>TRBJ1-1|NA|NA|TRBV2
TGTGCCAGCTCGGGTCTGAACACTGAAGCTTTCTTT
CASSGLNTEAFF
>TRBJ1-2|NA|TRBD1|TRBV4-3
TGCGCCAGCAGCCAAGCTGCAGGGGGCCCCCCCCTCTATGGCTACACCTTC
CASSQAAGGPPLYGYTF
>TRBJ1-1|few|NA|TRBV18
TGTGCCAGCTCACCACAGTCTCGTCCGGGGAACACTGAAGCTTTCTTT
CASSPQSRPGNTEAFF
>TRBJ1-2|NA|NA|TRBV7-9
TGTGCCAGCAGCTTAGTCGGAGGCTATGGCTACACCTTC
CASSLVGGYGYTF
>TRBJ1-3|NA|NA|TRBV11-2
TGTGCCAGCAGCTTTTCAGGGCCCTCTGGAAACACCATATATTTT
CASSFSGPSGNTIYF
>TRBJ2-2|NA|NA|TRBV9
TGTGCCAGCAGCGTTAGTTCCGGGGAGCTGTTTTTT
CASSVSSGELFF
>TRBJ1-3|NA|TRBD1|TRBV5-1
TGCGCCAGCAGCCGGGGAGACAGGGCGGTTGGAAACACCATATATTTT
CASSRGDRAVGNTIYF
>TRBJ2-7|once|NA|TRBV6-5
TGTGCCAGCATTACCGGGACAACCTCCTACGAGCAGTACTTC
CASITGTTSYEQYF
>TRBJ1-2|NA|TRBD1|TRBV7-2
TGTGCCAACCTGCCCCGGGACAGGGACGTATCTAACTATGGCTACACCTTC
CANLPRDRDVSNYGYTF
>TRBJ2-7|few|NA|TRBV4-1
TGCGCCAGCAGCCAAGATCAGCCCGAAACTAACCACGAGCAGTACTTC
CASSQDQPETNHEQYF
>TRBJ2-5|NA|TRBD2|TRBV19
TGTGCCAGTAGTGACCGTGGGGGGGGCCAAGAGACCCAGTACTTC
CASSDRGGGQETQYF
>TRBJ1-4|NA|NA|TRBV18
TGTGCCAGCTCACCTGACAGGAAAACTAATGAAAAACTGTTTTTT
CASSPDRKTNEKLFF
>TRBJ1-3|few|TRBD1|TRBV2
TGTGCCAGCGAATATAGTGGGACAGCCTCGCCTGGGCCTGGAAACACCATATATTTT
CASEYSGTASPGPGNTIYF
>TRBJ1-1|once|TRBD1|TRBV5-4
TGTGCCAGCAGCTTGGGACAGGGGGTGAACACTGAAGCTTTCTTT
CASSLGQGVNTEAFF
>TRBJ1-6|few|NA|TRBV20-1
TGCAGTGCTAGTTTCGGGGTCTCGAATTATAATTCACCCCTCCACTTT
CSASFGVSNYNSPLHF
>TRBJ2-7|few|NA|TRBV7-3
TGTGCCAGCAGCTTACCTCGGGGGATTAGCTCCTACGAGCAGTACTTC
CASSLPRGISSYEQYF
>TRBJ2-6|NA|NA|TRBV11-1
TGTGCCAGCAGTCCCGGGGGGGCCAACGTCCTGACTTTC
CASSPGGANVLTF
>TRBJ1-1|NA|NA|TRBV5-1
TGCGCCAGCAGCTTGGGGTCATACACCGCTGAAGCTTTCTTT
CASSLGSYTAEAFF
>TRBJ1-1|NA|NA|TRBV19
TGTGCCAGTAGTATAGCCCCAGGGACTGAAGCTTTCTTT
CASSIAPGTEAFF
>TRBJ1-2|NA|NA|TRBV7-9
TGTGCCAGCAGCTTAGGAGGCAACTATGGCTACACCTTC
CASSLGGNYGYTF
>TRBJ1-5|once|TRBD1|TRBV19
TGTGCCAGTAGTATTCACGGGCGGGACAGAAATCAGCCCCAGCATTTT
CASSIHGRDRNQPQHF
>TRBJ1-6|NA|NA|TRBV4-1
TGCGCCAGCAGCCAACCAGGGGTCGGATATAATTCACCCCTCCACTTT
CASSQPGVGYNSPLHF
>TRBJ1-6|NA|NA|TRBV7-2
TGTGCCAGCAGCCTTACATCGACGGGGGGTAATTCACCCCTCCACTTT
CASSLTSTGGNSPLHF
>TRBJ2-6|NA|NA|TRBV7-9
TGTGCCAGCAGCGCGTCTGGGGCCAACGTCCTGACTTTC
CASSASGANVLTF
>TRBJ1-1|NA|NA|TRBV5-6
TGTGCCAGCAGCTTGCTAACACAGGGTAGACGGATGAACACTGAAGCTTTCTTT
CASSLLTQGRRMNTEAFF
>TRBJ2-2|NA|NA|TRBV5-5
TGTGCCAGCAGCTTGCAATCGAACACCGGGGAGCTGTTTTTT
CASSLQSNTGELFF
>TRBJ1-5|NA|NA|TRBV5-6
TGTGCCAGCAGCTTTCGACAGGTCGGCGATCAGCCCCAGCATTTT
CASSFRQVGDQPQHF
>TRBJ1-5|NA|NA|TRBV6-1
TGTGCCAGCAGTGACCTCTTGATGGGGAGGGGTCAGCCCCAGCATTTT
CASSDLLMGRGQPQHF
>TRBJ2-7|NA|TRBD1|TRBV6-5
TGTGCCAGCAGAATGGGACAGGTGGGAGAATACGAGCAGTACTTC
CASRMGQVGEYEQYF
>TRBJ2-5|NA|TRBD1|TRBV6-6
TGTGCCAGCAGTTACTCAGGGGGCTCAGAGACCCAGTACTTC
CASSYSGGSETQYF
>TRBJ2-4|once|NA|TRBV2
TGTGCCAGCAAGGACAGAGACACCAAAAACATTCAGTACTTC
CASKDRDTKNIQYF
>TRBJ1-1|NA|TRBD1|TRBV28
TGTGCCAGCAGTGTGACAGGGAAGAGCACTGAAGCTTTCTTT
CASSVTGKSTEAFF
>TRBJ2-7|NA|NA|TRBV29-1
TGCAGCGTTGAATTCAGCTCCTACGAGCAGTACTTC
CSVEFSSYEQYF
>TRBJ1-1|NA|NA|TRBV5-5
TGTGCCAGCAGCTTGGGAGCGGGGGAGAACACTGAAGCTTTCTTT
CASSLGAGENTEAFF
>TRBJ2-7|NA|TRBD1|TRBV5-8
TGTGCCAGCAGCAGACCCGGGACAGGGAACGAGCAGTACTTC
CASSRPGTGNEQYF
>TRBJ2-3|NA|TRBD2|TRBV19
TGTGCCAGTAGTCGGGCTAGCGGGGGGGCGGGCACAGATACGCAGTATTTT
CASSRASGGAGTDTQYF
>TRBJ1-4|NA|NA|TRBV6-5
TGTGCCAGCAGACCAGACAGTTTTGAAAAACTGTTTTTT
CASRPDSFEKLFF
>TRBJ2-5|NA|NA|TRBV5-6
TGTGCCAGCAGCTTCCAGGGAGAGACCCAGTACTTC
CASSFQGETQYF
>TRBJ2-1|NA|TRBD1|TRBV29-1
TGCAGCGTTGAAGAAGGGACAGGGGGTTCCTACAATGAGCAGTTCTTC
CSVEEGTGGSYNEQFF